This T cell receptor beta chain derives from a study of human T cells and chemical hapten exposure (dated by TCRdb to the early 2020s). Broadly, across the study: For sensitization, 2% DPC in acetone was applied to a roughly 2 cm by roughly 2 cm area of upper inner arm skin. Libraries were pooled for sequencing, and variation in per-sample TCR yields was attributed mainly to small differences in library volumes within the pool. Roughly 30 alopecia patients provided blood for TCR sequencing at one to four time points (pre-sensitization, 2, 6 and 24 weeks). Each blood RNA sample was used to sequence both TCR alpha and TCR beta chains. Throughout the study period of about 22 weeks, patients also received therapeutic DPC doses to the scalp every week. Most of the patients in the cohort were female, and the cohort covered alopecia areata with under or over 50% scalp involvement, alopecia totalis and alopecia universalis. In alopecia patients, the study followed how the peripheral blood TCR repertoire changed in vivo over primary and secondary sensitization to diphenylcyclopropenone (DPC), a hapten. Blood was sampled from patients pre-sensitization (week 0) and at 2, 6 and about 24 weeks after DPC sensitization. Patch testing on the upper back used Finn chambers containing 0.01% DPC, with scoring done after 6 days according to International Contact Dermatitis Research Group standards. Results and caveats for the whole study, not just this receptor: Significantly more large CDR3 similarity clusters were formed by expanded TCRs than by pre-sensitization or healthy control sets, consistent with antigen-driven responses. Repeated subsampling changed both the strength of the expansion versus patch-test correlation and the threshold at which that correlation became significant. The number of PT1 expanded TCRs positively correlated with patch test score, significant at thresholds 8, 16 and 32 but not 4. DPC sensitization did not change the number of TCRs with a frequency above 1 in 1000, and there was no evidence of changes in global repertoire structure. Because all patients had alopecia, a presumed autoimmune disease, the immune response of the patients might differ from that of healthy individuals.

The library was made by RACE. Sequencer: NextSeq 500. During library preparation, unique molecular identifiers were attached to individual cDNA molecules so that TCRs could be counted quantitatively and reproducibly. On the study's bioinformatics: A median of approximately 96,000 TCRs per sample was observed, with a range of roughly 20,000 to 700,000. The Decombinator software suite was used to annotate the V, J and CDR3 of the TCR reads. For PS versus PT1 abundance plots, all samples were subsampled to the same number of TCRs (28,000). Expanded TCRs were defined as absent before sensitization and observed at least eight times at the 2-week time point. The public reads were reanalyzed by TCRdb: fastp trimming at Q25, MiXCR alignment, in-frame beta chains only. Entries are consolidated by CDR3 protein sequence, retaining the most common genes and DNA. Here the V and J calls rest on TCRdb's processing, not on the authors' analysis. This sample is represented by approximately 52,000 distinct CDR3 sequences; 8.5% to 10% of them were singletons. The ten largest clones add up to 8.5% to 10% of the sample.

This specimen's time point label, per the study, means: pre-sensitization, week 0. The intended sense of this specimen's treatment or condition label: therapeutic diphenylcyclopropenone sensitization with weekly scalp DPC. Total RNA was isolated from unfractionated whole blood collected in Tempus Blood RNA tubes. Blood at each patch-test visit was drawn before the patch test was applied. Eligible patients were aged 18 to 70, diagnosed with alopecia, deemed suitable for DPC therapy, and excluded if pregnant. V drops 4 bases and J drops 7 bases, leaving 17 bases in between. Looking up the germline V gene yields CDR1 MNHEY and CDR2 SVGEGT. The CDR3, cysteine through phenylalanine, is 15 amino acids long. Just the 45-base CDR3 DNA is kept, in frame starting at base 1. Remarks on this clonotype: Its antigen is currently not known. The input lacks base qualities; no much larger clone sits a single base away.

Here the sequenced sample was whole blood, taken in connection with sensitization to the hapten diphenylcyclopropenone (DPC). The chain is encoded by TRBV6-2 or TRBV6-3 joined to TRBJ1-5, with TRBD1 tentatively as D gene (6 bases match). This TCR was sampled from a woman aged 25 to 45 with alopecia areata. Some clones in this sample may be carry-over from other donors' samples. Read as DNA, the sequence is TGTGCCAGCAGTTCCATAATACAGGGCAGGCAGCCCCAGCATTTT. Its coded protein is CASSSIIQGRQPQHF.